This paragraph covers one T cell receptor beta chain sequence. The time point denotes: patch test 1, 2 weeks after DPC sensitization. Treatment defined: therapeutic diphenylcyclopropenone sensitization with weekly scalp DPC. The donor pool consisted of alopecia patients aged 18 to 70 years, considered suitable for DPC. This sample was taken from a study of human T cells and chemical hapten exposure. In the study overall: The patient population, which was mostly female, had alopecia areata, totalis or universalis. TCR yields per sample varied mostly from small pooled library volume differences.

TCRdb redid the calling of the RACE reads with MiXCR, one entry per CDR3 protein. The table shows about 110,000 distinct CDR3 sequences, with roughly 11% occurring only once. This CDR3 region has 14 residues. V dropped 1 base and J dropped 7 bases, with 14 bases sitting between them. The germline V gene has CDR1 SGHTA and CDR2 FQGNSA. The rearrangement joins TRBV7-2 to TRBJ2-7; D may be TRBD1 or TRBD2 (5 bases each). The material sequenced was whole blood, taken in connection with sensitization to the hapten diphenylcyclopropenone (DPC). The TCR sequence derives from a woman aged 40 to 49 with alopecia areata. Some clones in this sample may be carry-over from other donors' samples. DNA of the CDR3: TGTGCCAGCAGCTTAGTCCCAGGGAGTATTGAGCAGTACTTC. Translation: CASSLVPGSIEQYF.